Included here is one TCR beta chain sequence, with context. Its target is unknown. The data derive from a study of T cells in Graves' hyperthyroidism and ophthalmopathy. Whole-study results and caveats: Separation of ophthalmopathy from stable hyperthyroidism was achieved by a 13 V-J model.

Disease duration under 2 months; hyperthyroidism patients were aged 18 to 65. Diagnoses used clinical symptoms, serum thyroxine and TRAb, thyroid ultrasound and orbital computed tomography. TCR beta CDR3 sequences were amplified from RNA transcripts. HTBI primers drove first-round RT-PCR of the TCR CDR3. MiXCR was run by TCRdb on the multiplex PCR reads, yielding one entry per CDR3 protein. This sample has about 840,000 distinct CDR3 sequences; 35% to 40% occur once, and the top ten carry approximately 8.7%. CDR1 is DFQATT, CDR2 SNEGSKA, per germline (reference sequence). The CDR3 has 13 amino acids. The V end was cut by 1 base, the J end by 6 bases, with 12 bases between.

This sequence was found in a man aged 18 to 29 with Graves' hyperthyroidism. What was sequenced was blood. V is TRBV20-1 and J is TRBJ1-2, with D unclear. The CDR3: CSARGTSGDGYTF. The CDR3, as DNA: TGCAGTGCTAGAGGGACTAGCGGGGATGGCTACACCTTC.